These 23 T cell receptor beta chains were sequenced from one sample in a study of PD-L1 blockade in urothelial cancer. Some clones are missing from TCRdb's copy, which holds only in-frame ones; the method was immunoSEQ multiplex PCR. The data hold 40,000 to 45,000 clones, with 70% to 90% observed a single time. Time point in this sample: peripheral blood 6 weeks after treatment start. The material sequenced was PBMCs, taken around atezolizumab (anti-PD-L1) treatment. The receptors were gathered from a man aged 65-85 years with urothelial cancer.

This chain uses TRBV6-1 with TRBJ1-1; D not resolved. The CDR3 has 11 residues. Germline values: CDR1 MNHNS, CDR2 SASEGT. Between the trimmed V and J ends, which lost 6 bases and 3 bases, there was a span of 5 bases. CDR3 nucleotide sequence: TGTGCCAGCAGCATTTACACTGAAGCTTTCTTT. Translating it yields CASSIYTEAFF.

J is TRBJ1-2 and V is TRBV4-2, with D hard to call. The CDR3 consists of 19 residues. The germline CDR1 and CDR2 sequences are LGHNA and YNFKEQ. The V end lost 0 bases, the J end lost 2 bases, and 22 bases lay between the germline ends. The CDR3 sequence is CASSQDGTLETYVNYGYTF. CDR3 DNA sequence: TGTGCCAGCAGCCAAGATGGAACACTGGAGACTTATGTCAACTATGGCTACACCTTC.

CDR3 sequence reads: CASSYSKGQGSQPQHF. In DNA form, the CDR3 reads TGTGCCAGCAGTTACTCGAAGGGACAGGGGTCTCAGCCCCAGCATTTT. V gene TRBV6-6 combines with J gene TRBJ1-5, with TRBD1 matching over 10 bases. The CDR3 is made up of 16 amino acids. Germline V gives CDR1 MNHNY, CDR2 SVGAGI (reference sequence). V lost 0 bases and J lost 6; bases outside the gene matches: 5.

The V gene is TRBV30, the J gene TRBJ2-7, with 7 bases that match TRBD2. In germline, CDR1 is GTSNPN, CDR2 SVGIG (reference sequence). V shed 1 base, J shed 1 base, and the junction held 10 bases outside the gene matches. The CDR3 sequence is 16 residues long. CDR3 bases: TGTGCCTGGAGTGCCCGCGCCGGGAGGTCATCCTACGAGCAGTACTTC. Translation gives CAWSARAGRSSYEQYF.

The rearrangement joins TRBV19 to TRBJ1-5; tentatively, D is TRBD1 (6 bases). In germline, CDR1 is LNHDA, CDR2 SQIVND (reference sequence). V lost 4 bases and J lost 1, with 11 bases in between. The CDR3 has 15 residues. The CDR3 nucleotides are TGTGCCAGTAGTAGTGGGGGCGGCAGCAATCAGCCCCAGCATTTT. This translates into CASSSGGGSNQPQHF. The variable domain in full, with the rest retrieved from reference TRBV19 and TRBJ1-5, is DGGITQSPKYLFRKEGQNVTLSCEQNLNHDAMYWYRQDPGQGLRLIYYSQIVNDFQKGDIAEGYSVSREKKESFPLTVTSAQKNPTAFYLCASSSGGGSNQPQHFGDGTRLSIL.

V usage is TRBV10-1 and J usage is TRBJ2-1; 9 bases align to TRBD2. Germline V CDR1 and CDR2: WNHNN, SYGVQD (reference sequence). The CDR3 consists of 15 residues. J lost 5 bases, V lost 5 bases, and 7 bases had no gene match. CDR3 amino acids: CASSLTSGLNNEQFF. The CDR3 DNA reads TGCGCCAGCAGTCTCACTAGCGGGCTGAACAATGAGCAGTTCTTC.

This clone was recorded only once. This chain connects TRBV7-9 to TRBJ2-7; 10 nucleotides match TRBD1. The junction had 3 bases not matched to a gene; V was cut back by 8 bases and J by 2 bases. This CDR3 spans 13 amino acids. CDR1 and CDR2 from the germline V gene are SEHNR and FQNEAQ (reference sequence). CDR3 nucleotides: TGTGCCAGCTCGGGGACAGGGGCCTACGAGCAGTACTTC. Translating gives CASSGTGAYEQYF.

This rearrangement joins TRBV30 to TRBJ2-2; TRBD2 is a possible D gene (7 bases). The CDR3 length is 13 residues. The germline gives CDR1 GTSNPN, CDR2 SVGIG (reference sequence). The V gene lost 5 bases and the J gene lost 12 bases, with 19 bases spanning the gap. This CDR3 reads CAWGSMSGGQLFF. The CDR3, as DNA: TGTGCCTGGGGCAGTATGTCGGGGGGCCAGCTGTTTTTT. The full variable domain, in which reference TRBV30 and TRBJ2-2 provide the parts outside the CDR3, is SQTIHQWPATLVQPVGSPLSLECTVEGTSNPNLYWYRQAAGRGLQLLFYSVGIGQISSEVPQNLSASRPQDRQFILSSKKLLLSDSGFYLCAWGSMSGGQLFFGEGSRLTVL.

V is TRBV2 and J is TRBJ1-1; D is uncertain. The CDR3 runs to 11 residues. The germline V and J ends were trimmed by 7 bases and 0 bases, with 3 bases remaining between them. The germline V gene has CDR1 SNHLY and CDR2 FYNNEI. The CDR3, as DNA: TGTGCCAGCAATATGAACACTGAAGCTTTCTTT. It is translated as CASNMNTEAFF.

In this sample, this clone turned up a few times. This chain connects TRBV19 to TRBJ2-1; 11 nucleotides line up with TRBD2. V lost 3 bases to trimming and J lost 3 bases; unmatched junction nucleotides: 1. The CDR3 sequence is 15 residues long. Germline V gene sequence: CDR1 LNHDA, CDR2 SQIVND (reference sequence). CDR3 protein: CASSIGTSGYNEQFF. DNA of the CDR3: TGTGCCAGTAGTATTGGGACTAGCGGCTACAATGAGCAGTTCTTC. Variable domain in full (rest from reference TRBV19 and TRBJ2-1): DGGITQSPKYLFRKEGQNVTLSCEQNLNHDAMYWYRQDPGQGLRLIYYSQIVNDFQKGDIAEGYSVSREKKESFPLTVTSAQKNPTAFYLCASSIGTSGYNEQFFGPGTRLTVL.

This clone was counted a single time. This chain links TRBV12-1 with TRBJ2-7; no DNA check was done on the table's D call, TRBD2. TRBV12-1 counts as a pseudogene. The CDR3 runs 21 residues. The CDR3 spells CASSFATSGGLAGASSYEQYF. DNA of the CDR3: TGTGCCAGCAGCTTTGCCACTAGTGGGGGACTAGCGGGGGCCTCCTCCTACGAGCAGTACTTC.

This clone was picked up a small number of times. The rearrangement joins TRBV6-1 to TRBJ2-7; 8 nucleotides agree with TRBD2. This CDR3 has 15 amino acids. Germline values: CDR1 MNHNS, CDR2 SASEGT. V was pared by 6 bases and J by 0 bases, with 7 bases of the junction left unmatched. In DNA, the CDR3 is TGTGCCAGCAGGGACGCCGGGACTAGCTCCTACGAGCAGTACTTC. Its translation: CASRDAGTSSYEQYF.

Only a few counts were recorded for this clone. The chain recombines TRBV5-5 with TRBJ1-1; a possible D gene is TRBD1 (5 bases). This CDR3 contains 14 residues. Trimming pared 6 bases from V and 3 bases from J, leaving 15 bases between. Looked up from germline, CDR1 is SGHKS and CDR2 is YYEKEE (reference sequence). Here the CDR3 DNA reads TGTGCCAGCACCTCGGTGGGGGGTGACACTGAAGCTTTCTTT. Protein: CASTSVGGDTEAFF.

V usage is TRBV6-4 and J usage is TRBJ1-3, with 8 bases lining up with TRBD1. The CDR3 contains 15 residues. The V gene end was trimmed by 6 bases and the J gene end by 2 bases; junction bases not matched to a gene: 6. CDR1 and CDR2 from the germline V gene are MRHNA and SNTAGT. CDR3 amino acids: CASRGDRTTGNTIYF. Written as DNA, the CDR3 is TGTGCCAGCAGAGGGGACAGGACTACTGGAAACACCATATATTTT.

This rearrangement joins TRBV30 to TRBJ1-1; 8 positions match TRBD1. The germline V gene has CDR1 GTSNPN and CDR2 SVGIG (reference sequence). This CDR3 has 15 residues. The junction had 9 bases not matched to a gene; V was cut back by 5 bases and J by 1 base. CDR3: CAWGLPDRANTEAFF. CDR3 bases: TGTGCCTGGGGGCTACCGGACAGGGCGAACACTGAAGCTTTCTTT.

The rearrangement uses TRBV6-1 and TRBJ2-1; 9 nucleotides match TRBD2. Losses at the gene ends were 2 bases for V and 2 bases for J; bases not matched to a gene: 4. The CDR3 has 16 residues. Germline V gene data show CDR1 as MNHNS and CDR2 as SASEGT. CDR3 residues: CASSERSGRAYNEQFF. The DNA for the CDR3 is TGTGCCAGCAGTGAACGTAGCGGGAGAGCCTACAATGAGCAGTTCTTC.

This clone has more than one count but fewer than ten. The genes are TRBV19 and TRBJ1-1, with D possibly matching TRBD1 (6 bases). The germline CDR1 and CDR2 sequences are LNHDA and SQIVND (reference sequence). This CDR3 comprises 13 residues. Trimming removed 4 bases from V and 4 bases from J, with 10 bases in between. As DNA, the CDR3 is TGTGCCAGTAGTAACAGGGCGACCACTGAAGCTTTCTTT. Translating it yields CASSNRATTEAFF.

The chain is built from TRBV2 and TRBJ1-1; the D gene is possibly TRBD1 (5 bases). This CDR3 is 13 amino acids long. Germline V CDR1 and CDR2: SNHLY, FYNNEI. V was trimmed by 6 bases and J by 4 bases, leaving 12 bases between them. Here the CDR3 DNA reads TGTGCCAGCAGACTGCAGGGCGGCACTGAAGCTTTCTTT. The encoded protein is CASRLQGGTEAFF.

V is TRBV15 and J is TRBJ2-5, with 12 nucleotides matching TRBD2. CDR3 length equals 15 residues. CDR1 is LNHNV and CDR2 is YYDKDF in the germline V gene (reference sequence). The V gene end was trimmed by 0 bases and the J gene end by 4 bases; junction bases not matched to a gene: 0. The CDR3 coding sequence is TGTGCCACCAGCAGAGAACTAGCGGGAGGAGAGACCCAGTACTTC. This gives the protein CATSRELAGGETQYF.

This chain uses TRBV28 with TRBJ2-3; 8 positions match TRBD2. The V segment lost 7 bases and the J segment 2 bases; nucleotides outside the gene matches: 11. In germline, CDR1 is MDHEN, CDR2 SYDVKM. The CDR3 contains 16 residues. CDR3 bases: TGTGCCAGCACCGCGGGACTAGATAGTAACACAGATACGCAGTATTTT. Amino acid sequence: CASTAGLDSNTDTQYF.

The chain couples TRBV4-2 to TRBJ2-3; 10 bases are shared with TRBD2. CDR1 and CDR2 (germline): LGHNA, YNFKEQ. Losses at the gene ends were 1 base for V and 4 bases for J; bases not matched to a gene: 14. This CDR3 has 19 amino acids. The chain's CDR3 is CASSQGLAGVTSGADTQYF. CDR3 coding DNA: TGTGCCAGCAGCCAAGGTCTAGCGGGAGTCACCTCCGGGGCAGATACGCAGTATTTT.

J is TRBJ2-1 and V is TRBV19; 8 nucleotides align to TRBD1. The ends lost 5 bases at V and 6 bases at J; junction bases unmatched: 6. CDR3 size: 14 residues. The germline CDR1 and CDR2 sequences are LNHDA and SQIVND (reference sequence). The CDR3 region is CASSDQGARNEQFF. The CDR3 nucleotides read TGTGCCAGTAGTGACCAGGGGGCGCGCAATGAGCAGTTCTTC.

The chain employs TRBV27 and TRBJ1-1, with D perhaps TRBD1 (5 bases). V dropped 6 bases and J dropped 5 bases, with 13 bases sitting between them. The V gene's germline CDR1 is MNHEY and CDR2 SMNVEV (reference sequence). CDR3 length: 13 amino acids. The CDR3 spells CASSQGFGTEAFF. In DNA, the CDR3 is TGTGCCAGCAGCCAGGGTTTCGGGACTGAAGCTTTCTTT.